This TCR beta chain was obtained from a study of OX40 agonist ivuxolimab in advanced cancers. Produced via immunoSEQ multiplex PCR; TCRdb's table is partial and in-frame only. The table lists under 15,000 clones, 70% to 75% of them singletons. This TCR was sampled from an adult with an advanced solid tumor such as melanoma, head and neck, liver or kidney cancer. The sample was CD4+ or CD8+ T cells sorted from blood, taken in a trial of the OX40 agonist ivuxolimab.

The chain's CDR3 is CASSPSLAPGELFF. CDR3 in DNA: TGTGCCAGCAGTCCCTCACTAGCGCCCGGGGAGCTGTTTTTT. V is TRBV7-9 and J is TRBJ2-2; 7 bases are a match to TRBD2. With 6 bases clipped from V and 6 bases from J, the junction kept 7 bases outside the gene matches. Per germline, CDR1 SEHNR and CDR2 FQNEAQ (reference sequence). This CDR3 comprises 14 residues.